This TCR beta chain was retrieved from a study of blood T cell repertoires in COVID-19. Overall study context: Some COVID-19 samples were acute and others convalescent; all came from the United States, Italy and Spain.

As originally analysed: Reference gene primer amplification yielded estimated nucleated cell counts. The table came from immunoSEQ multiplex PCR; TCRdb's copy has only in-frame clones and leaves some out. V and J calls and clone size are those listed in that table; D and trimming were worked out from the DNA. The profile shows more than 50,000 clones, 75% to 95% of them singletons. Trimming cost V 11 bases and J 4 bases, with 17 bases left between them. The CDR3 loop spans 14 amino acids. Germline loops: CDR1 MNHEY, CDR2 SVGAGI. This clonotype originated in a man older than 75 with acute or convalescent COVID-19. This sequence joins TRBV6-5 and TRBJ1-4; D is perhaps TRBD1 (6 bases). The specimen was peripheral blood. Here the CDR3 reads CAARGSGYNEKLFF. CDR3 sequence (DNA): TGTGCCGCAAGGGGGTCGGGGTATAATGAAAAACTGTTTTTT.